This TCR beta chain was retrieved from a study of cytomegalovirus exposure and HLA in healthy donors. Findings of the study overall: Cytomegalovirus association was listed for about 170 TCR beta chains. Analysis was carried out at a later point, and it linked a missense DCLRE1C variant to TCR beta V- and J-gene trimming. Reports described diagnosis of cytomegalovirus status by the classifier as highly specific and sensitive.

On this clone itself: The antigen remains unidentified.

The germline V gene encodes CDR1 MNHNY and CDR2 SVGAGI (reference sequence). V was shortened by 4 bases and J by 4 bases, with 10 bases between the two germline ends. This CDR3 is 13 amino acids long. Researchers ran the PCR with 60 Vbeta and 13 Jbeta primers. The data were produced by immunoSEQ multiplex PCR, yet TCRdb's version contains in-frame clones alone and is incomplete. The repertoire table contains tens of thousands of clones. Input material: PBMCs. The chain combines TRBV6-6 with TRBJ1-1; D gene unclear. The TCR was taken from a female donor in good health and CMV-seronegative. CDR3 DNA sequence: TGTGCCAGCAGTTCCCGCGTTCCCACTGAAGCTTTCTTT. Translated: CASSSRVPTEAFF.